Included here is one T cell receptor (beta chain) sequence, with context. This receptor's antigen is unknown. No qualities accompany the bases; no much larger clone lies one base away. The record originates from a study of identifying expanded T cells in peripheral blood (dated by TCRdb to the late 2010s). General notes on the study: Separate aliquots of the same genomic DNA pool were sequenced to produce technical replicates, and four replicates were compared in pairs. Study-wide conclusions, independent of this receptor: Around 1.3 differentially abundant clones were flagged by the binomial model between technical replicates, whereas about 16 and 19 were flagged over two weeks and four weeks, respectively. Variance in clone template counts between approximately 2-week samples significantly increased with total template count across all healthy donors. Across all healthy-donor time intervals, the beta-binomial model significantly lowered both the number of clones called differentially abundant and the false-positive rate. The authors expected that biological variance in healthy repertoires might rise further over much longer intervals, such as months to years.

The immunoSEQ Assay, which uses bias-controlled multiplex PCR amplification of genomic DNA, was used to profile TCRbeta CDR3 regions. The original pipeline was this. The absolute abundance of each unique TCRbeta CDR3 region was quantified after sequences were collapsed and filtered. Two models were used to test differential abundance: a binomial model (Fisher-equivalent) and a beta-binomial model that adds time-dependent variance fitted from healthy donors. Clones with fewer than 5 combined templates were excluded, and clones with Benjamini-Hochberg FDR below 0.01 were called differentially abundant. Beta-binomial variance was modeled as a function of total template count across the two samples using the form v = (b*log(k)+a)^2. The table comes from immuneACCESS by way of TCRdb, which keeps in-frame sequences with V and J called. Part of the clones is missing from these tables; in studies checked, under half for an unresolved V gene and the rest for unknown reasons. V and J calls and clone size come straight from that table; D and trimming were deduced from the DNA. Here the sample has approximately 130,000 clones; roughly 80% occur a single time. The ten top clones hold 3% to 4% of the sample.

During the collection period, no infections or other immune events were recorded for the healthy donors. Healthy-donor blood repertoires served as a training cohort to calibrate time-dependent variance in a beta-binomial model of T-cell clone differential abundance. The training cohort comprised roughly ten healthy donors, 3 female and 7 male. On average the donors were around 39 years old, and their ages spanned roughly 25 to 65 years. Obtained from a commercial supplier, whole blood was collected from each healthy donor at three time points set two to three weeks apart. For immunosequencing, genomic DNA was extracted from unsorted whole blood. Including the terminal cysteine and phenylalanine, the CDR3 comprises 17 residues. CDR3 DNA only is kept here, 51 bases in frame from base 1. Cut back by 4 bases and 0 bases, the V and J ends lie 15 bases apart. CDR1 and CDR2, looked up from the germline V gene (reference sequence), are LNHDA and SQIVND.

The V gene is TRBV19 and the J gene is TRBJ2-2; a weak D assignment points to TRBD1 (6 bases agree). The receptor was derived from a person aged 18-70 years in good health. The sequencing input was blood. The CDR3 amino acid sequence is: CASSTYRDPANTGELFF. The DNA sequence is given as TGTGCCAGTAGTACATACAGGGACCCCGCGAACACCGGGGAGCTGTTTTTT.